This TCR beta chain was sequenced during a study of CD8+ T cells in alopecia areata. Study observations and caveats: Many expanded lesional clones persisted in scalp and blood during tofacitinib treatment. Expanded CD8+ clones among the top 100, as well as scalp clonality, were significantly decreased by tofacitinib.

A note on this clone: Its antigen is currently unknown.

Extracted RNA was reverse transcribed, and the resulting cDNA served as sequencing template. The protocol was immunoSEQ multiplex PCR, while the TCRdb copy is restricted to in-frame clones and leaves out a portion. This table has about 220,000 clones, around three fifths appearing once. Treatment of the sample: oral pan-JAK inhibitor, 5-10 mg twice daily. Researchers took lesional scalp punch biopsies and peripheral blood from people who were alopecia areata patients. The germline gives CDR1 SNHLY, CDR2 FYNNEI. The J segment lost 9 bases and the V segment lost 6 bases, leaving 9 bases of the junction unmatched. The CDR3 has 15 residues.

Sequenced here: CD4+ T cells sorted from blood, sampled at week 4, from a patient treated with tofacitinib. This clonotype was obtained from a human donor with alopecia areata. The chain combines TRBV2 with TRBJ2-1; TRBD2 agrees at 12 bases. The CDR3 region is CASRAASGGAREQFF. DNA of the CDR3: TGTGCCAGCAGGGCTGCTAGCGGGGGGGCCCGTGAGCAGTTCTTC.